The present TCR beta chain was sequenced within a study of Ad26.COV2.S vaccination and SARS-CoV-2 variants. A word on this clone: Its cognate antigen is unknown.

Sequencing was performed with immunoSEQ multiplex PCR; in TCRdb, only in-frame clones are kept and a portion is missing. The sample consists of about 450,000 clones, approximately 92% of them appearing once. Study outcomes and limitations: The TCR-based breadth and depth measures might underestimate overall T cell responses. Individuals receiving vaccine had higher spike-specific TCR breadth than placebo recipients did. Substantial breadth was reported for post-vaccination spike-specific CD8+ and CD4+ T cells.

The treatment was: 15 to 20 received Ad26.COV2.S at low or high dose, single or two shots; 5 received placebo; per-sample allocation not given. Day 63 after the first injection of vaccine or placebo was the sampling time. The sequences come from peripheral blood, collected in a trial of Ad26.COV2.S vaccine versus placebo. This TCR was recovered from a person between 18 and 65 years old who received the Ad26.COV2.S COVID-19 vaccine or a placebo.

In DNA form, the CDR3 reads TGCAGCCTACGAATCATCGGGGGGGCCGACTCCTACAATGAGCAGTTCTTC. This codes for CSLRIIGGADSYNEQFF. V gene TRBV29-1 combines with J gene TRBJ2-1; the match to TRBD2 covers 8 bases. CDR3 length: 17 amino acids. V was clipped by 8 bases and J by 0 bases; unmatched bases: 15. Germline assignment: CDR1 SQVTM and CDR2 ANQGSEA.